The 17 T cell receptor beta chains listed next were all sequenced from one sample in a study of T cells after yellow fever vaccination. MiXCR, applied by TCRdb to the 5' RACE reads, yields one record per CDR3 protein. This table holds around 27,000 distinct CDR3 sequences, 4.4% found once. Here the sequenced sample was CD8+ T cells sorted from PBMCs, taken 5 days after the yellow fever booster vaccination. Receptor source: a man aged 25-40 years who received the YFV17D yellow fever vaccine.

The sample holds many counts of this clonotype. The chain is built from TRBV5-4 and TRBJ2-5, with a weak D call TRBD1 (6 bases). The V gene's germline CDR1 is SGHNT and CDR2 YYREEE (reference sequence). The CDR3 contains 16 residues. Trimming stripped 4 bases from V and 5 bases from J, with 21 bases between. CDR3 sequence reads: CASSGDKMGSLETQYF. For the CDR3, the DNA is TGTGCCAGCAGCGGGGACAAGATGGGAAGTCTCGAGACCCAGTACTTC.

This clonotype was detected ten times or more. The rearrangement uses TRBV12-3 or TRBV12-4 and TRBJ2-1, with TRBD2 identical over 11 bases. The CDR3 consists of 15 residues. V trimming: 4 bases; J trimming: 9 bases; junction bases outside the gene matches: 8. The CDR3 protein is CASSSTLAGVIEQFF. The CDR3 coding sequence is TGTGCCAGCAGTTCCACACTAGCGGGAGTTATTGAGCAGTTCTTC.

In this sample, this clonotype turned up many times. The chain employs TRBV6-5 and TRBJ2-7; D gene ambiguous. In germline, CDR1 is MNHEY, CDR2 SVGAGI. The CDR3 sequence is 11 residues long. V lost 10 bases, J lost 5 bases, and 12 bases lay in between. Written as DNA, the CDR3 is TGTGCCACGGGCGGTGGCCACGAGCAGTACTTC. Translation: CATGGGHEQYF.

This clonotype came up many times. This rearrangement joins TRBV5-6 to TRBJ2-3; D unclear. The length of the CDR3 is 14 residues. Germline V gene lookup returns CDR1 SGHDT and CDR2 YYEEEE. Trimming cost V 4 bases and J 4 bases, with 13 bases left between them. The CDR3 nucleotides are TGTGCCAGCAGCCAAGACGGAAGATCAGATACGCAGTATTTT. As protein: CASSQDGRSDTQYF.

In this sample, this clonotype turned up many times. As DNA, the CDR3 is TGTGCCAGCAGCGCGGGGGGGAACCTCGGCTACAATGAGCAGTTCTTC. Its translation is CASSAGGNLGYNEQFF. J is TRBJ2-1 and V is TRBV9; 8 bases agree with TRBD2. The trim removed 3 bases at V and 3 bases at J, leaving 8 bases unmatched. Germline V gene lookup returns CDR1 SGDLS and CDR2 YYNGEE. CDR3 length: 16 residues.

This clonotype was observed at least ten times. The chain carries TRBV28 and TRBJ2-7; 7 positions agree with TRBD2. V dropped 3 bases and J dropped 4; count of bases not matched to a gene: 6. CDR1 and CDR2 from the germline V gene are MDHEN and SYDVKM. The CDR3 extends over 14 amino acids. The CDR3 loop is CASSLGGVGYEQYF. The CDR3 DNA follows: TGTGCCAGCAGTTTGGGAGGGGTCGGTTACGAGCAGTACTTC.

At least ten counts were recorded for this clonotype. The chain recombines TRBV10-3 with TRBJ2-1; 7 bases match TRBD1. The CDR3 consists of 16 residues. V was clipped by 6 bases and J by 12 bases; unmatched bases: 20. Germline values: CDR1 ENHRY, CDR2 SYGVKD. The CDR3 region is CAISNRGSDAREGQFF. Here the CDR3 DNA reads TGTGCCATCAGCAACAGGGGTTCGGATGCCCGTGAGGGGCAGTTCTTC.

At least ten counts were recorded for this clonotype. The chain combines TRBV15 with TRBJ1-5, with 9 bases aligning to TRBD1. This CDR3 contains 15 residues. J was trimmed by 7 bases and V by 2 bases; bases with no gene match: 6. Germline assignment: CDR1 LNHNV and CDR2 YYDKDF (reference sequence). The CDR3 loop reads CATSRWTGEGQPQHF. CDR3 sequence (DNA): TGTGCCACCAGCAGATGGACAGGGGAAGGGCAGCCCCAGCATTTT.

This clonotype was found many times. The CDR3 is CASAPGPYEQYF. In DNA form, the CDR3 reads TGTGCCAGCGCACCGGGGCCCTACGAGCAGTACTTC. V usage is TRBV12-3 or TRBV12-4 and J usage is TRBJ2-7, with D possibly called TRBD1 or TRBD2 (5 bases each). V was trimmed by 8 bases and J by 2 bases, leaving 10 bases between them. The CDR3 extends over 12 amino acids.

This clonotype was counted ten times or more. The V call is TRBV12-3 or TRBV12-4, the J call TRBJ2-1; D unresolved. V lost 1 base, J lost 2 bases, and 12 bases lay in between. The length of the CDR3 is 16 residues. The CDR3, as DNA: TGTGCCAGCAGTTTAGGGGGTCTGAGTACCTACAATGAGCAGTTCTTC. It encodes CASSLGGLSTYNEQFF.

There are many counts of this clonotype. The chain combines TRBV29-1 with TRBJ2-1; 10 nucleotides line up with TRBD2. V was clipped by 5 bases and J by 6 bases; unmatched bases: 7. The CDR3 extends over 14 amino acids. The germline gives CDR1 SQVTM, CDR2 ANQGSEA. The CDR3 loop is CSVSGLANSNEQFF. CDR3 in DNA: TGCAGCGTTTCGGGACTAGCGAATTCCAATGAGCAGTTCTTC.

Of note for this clonotype: A read error may account for a junction end that differs from germline. J is TRBJ2-1 and V is TRBV6-5; 13 bases line up with TRBD2. The germline V gene has CDR1 MNHEY and CDR2 SVGAGI. The CDR3 is 15 residues long. The CDR3 here is CASSSGLAGTDEQFF. DNA for the CDR3: TGTGCTAGCAGTTCGGGACTAGCGGGAACAGATGAGCAGTTCTTC.

This clonotype was recorded many times. V usage is TRBV15 and J usage is TRBJ2-7; the D gene is possibly TRBD2 (6 bases). This CDR3 region has 16 residues. CDR1 is LNHNV, CDR2 YYDKDF, per germline (reference sequence). Between the trimmed V and J ends, which lost 3 bases and 1 base, there was a span of 16 bases. CDR3 protein: CATSSYLGTESYEQYF. In DNA form, the CDR3 reads TGTGCCACCAGCAGTTACCTAGGGACTGAGTCCTACGAGCAGTACTTC.

The table lists this clonotype with many counts. The chain couples TRBV19 to TRBJ2-1; TRBD1 aligns across 8 bases. This CDR3 has 15 residues. Germline V gene lookup returns CDR1 LNHDA and CDR2 SQIVND (reference sequence). Losses at the gene ends were 3 bases for V and 4 bases for J; bases not matched to a gene: 5. The DNA of the CDR3 is TGTGCCAGTAGTATGGCAGGGGGCGTTTACAATGAGCAGTTCTTC. Translated: CASSMAGGVYNEQFF.

This clonotype was seen ten or more times. CDR3 coding DNA: TGCAGTGCTACTCTATCGGGAGGGACGAATGAGCAGTTCTTC. Protein product: CSATLSGGTNEQFF. The rearrangement links TRBV20-1 to TRBJ2-1; 8 bases map to TRBD2. There are 14 residues in the CDR3. The germline V gene encodes CDR1 DFQATT and CDR2 SNEGSKA (reference sequence). V was clipped by 4 bases and J by 7 bases; unmatched bases: 9.

This clonotype was observed at least ten times. The chain is built from TRBV11-2 and TRBJ1-4, with TRBD1 identical over 7 bases. The V segment lost 4 bases and the J segment 5 bases; nucleotides outside the gene matches: 10. CDR3 length equals 16 residues. CDR1 is SGHAT, CDR2 FQNNGV, per germline. CDR3 DNA sequence: TGTGCCAGCAGCTCCCCCGGGACAGAACAAAATGAAAAACTGTTTTTT. It codes for CASSSPGTEQNEKLFF.

This clonotype was seen at least ten times. This chain uses TRBV5-1 with TRBJ2-2; a possible D gene is TRBD2 (7 bases). This CDR3 is 15 amino acids long. Trimming removed 7 bases at V and 3 bases at J, with 16 bases between. Germline values: CDR1 SGHRS, CDR2 YFSETQ. CDR3 residues: CASGGAEIDTGELFF. Here the CDR3 DNA reads TGCGCCAGCGGGGGGGCAGAGATCGACACCGGGGAGCTGTTTTTT.